The next 27 T cell receptor beta chains were all read from a single sample in a study of blood T cell repertoires in COVID-19. Profiled with immunoSEQ multiplex PCR; TCRdb holds only in-frame clones, not every one. The repertoire holds 80,000 to 95,000 clones, with under 90% as singletons. The sequenced material came from peripheral blood. Receptors were obtained from a woman in her 70s with acute or convalescent COVID-19.

The chain uses TRBV18 and TRBJ1-6, with 7 bases that match TRBD1. With V trimmed by 5 bases and J by 6 bases, 10 bases remained unmatched. This CDR3 is 16 amino acids long. The germline V gene encodes CDR1 KGHSH and CDR2 LQKENI. CDR3 DNA sequence: TGTGCCAGCTCAACCGATCCGGGACAGAGTAATTCACCCCTCCACTTT. This gives the protein CASSTDPGQSNSPLHF.

The chain has TRBV3-1 (or the pseudogene TRBV3-2) and TRBJ2-7; 7 bases are shared with TRBD1. CDR1 is LGHDT, CDR2 YNNKEL, per germline (reference sequence). The J segment lost 2 bases and the V segment lost 4 bases, leaving 8 bases of the junction unmatched. This CDR3 contains 15 residues. The CDR3, as DNA: TGTGCCAGCAGCCGAGGGGGCCTCGGACCCTACGAGCAGTACTTC. Translating it yields CASSRGGLGPYEQYF.

The chain has TRBV5-6 and TRBJ1-4, with D perhaps matching TRBD1 (6 bases). V lost 4 bases and J 8 bases, leaving 18 bases between the germline ends. Germline V gene data show CDR1 as SGHDT and CDR2 as YYEEEE. The CDR3 consists of 15 residues. Here the CDR3 reads CASSTNRVAREKLFF. The CDR3 nucleotides are TGTGCCAGCAGCACTAACAGGGTGGCACGGGAAAAACTGTTTTTT.

This clone showed up just once. The rearrangement uses TRBV11-2 and TRBJ1-4; D is uncertain. The length of the CDR3 is 15 residues. Germline CDR1 reads SGHAT; CDR2 reads FQNNGV. The germline V and J ends were trimmed by 1 base and 4 bases, with 10 bases remaining between them. CDR3 sequence: CASSLVARNNEKLFF. CDR3 in DNA: TGTGCCAGCAGCTTAGTCGCGAGGAATAATGAAAAACTGTTTTTT.

The J gene is TRBJ2-5, the V gene TRBV7-8, with TRBD1 matching 7 bases. The germline V gene encodes CDR1 SGHVS and CDR2 FQNEAQ. The CDR3 consists of 17 residues. With 5 bases clipped from V and 0 bases from J, the junction kept 12 bases outside the gene matches. The CDR3 region has the DNA TGTGCCAGCAGCGGAATTTCGGGCAGGGGGAACCAAGAGACCCAGTACTTC. Protein product: CASSGISGRGNQETQYF.

V is TRBV9 and J is TRBJ1-4; 9 bases are shared with TRBD1. With 5 bases clipped from V and 8 bases from J, the junction kept 7 bases outside the gene matches. Germline values: CDR1 SGDLS, CDR2 YYNGEE. The CDR3 spans 14 residues. CDR3 residues: CASSATGGLEKLFF. The CDR3 nucleotides read TGTGCCAGCAGTGCGACAGGGGGTTTAGAAAAACTGTTTTTT.

This chain links TRBV19 with TRBJ2-5, with 8 bases that match TRBD1. The CDR3 length is 11 residues. Germline CDR1 reads LNHDA; CDR2 reads SQIVND (reference sequence). Trimming at V came to 6 bases and at J to 7 bases, leaving 1 base not matched to a gene. The DNA for the CDR3 is TGTGCCAGTAGGGGGACAGGGACCCAGTACTTC. Protein product: CASRGTGTQYF.

V usage is TRBV14 and J usage is TRBJ1-3; D gene uncertain. V was pared by 4 bases and J by 0 bases, with 7 bases between. CDR3 size: 14 residues. From germline, CDR1 is SGHDN and CDR2 FVKESK. The chain's CDR3 is CASSPSLSGNTIYF. CDR3 sequence (DNA): TGTGCCAGCAGCCCAAGCCTCTCTGGAAACACCATATATTTT.

This chain links TRBV19 with TRBJ1-2; the D is unclear. Germline CDR1 reads LNHDA; CDR2 reads SQIVND (reference sequence). V lost 4 bases and J lost 3, with 3 bases in between. The CDR3 runs to 11 residues. The CDR3 reads CASSNYYGYTF. Here the CDR3 DNA reads TGTGCCAGTAGTAACTACTATGGCTACACCTTC.

The gene calls are TRBV28 and TRBJ1-5; 10 bases line up with TRBD1. CDR1 MDHEN and CDR2 SYDVKM come from the germline V gene. V was pared by 1 base and J by 7 bases, with 10 bases of the junction left unmatched. The CDR3 runs to 17 residues. CDR3 DNA sequence: TGTGCCAGCAGTTTATTGTTGGGACAGGGGCTGGGGCAGCCCCAGCATTTT. This gives the protein CASSLLLGQGLGQPQHF.

This chain uses TRBV7-9 with TRBJ2-7, with D tentatively TRBD2 (5 bases). With 3 bases removed from V and 4 bases from J, the gap between germline ends came to 16 bases. Germline lookup yields CDR1 SEHNR and CDR2 FQNEAQ (reference sequence). The CDR3 has 15 amino acids. CDR3 coding DNA: TGTGCCAGCAGCTTTAAGCGGATTGGATTATACGAGCAGTACTTC. This translates into CASSFKRIGLYEQYF. The complete variable domain, with remaining parts taken from reference TRBV7-9 and TRBJ2-7, reads DTGVSQNPRHKITKRGQNVTFRCDPISEHNRLYWYRQTLGQGPEFLTYFQNEAQLEKSRLLSDRFSAERPKGSFSTLEIQRTEQGDSAMYLCASSFKRIGLYEQYFGPGTRLTVT.

The chain links TRBV1 to TRBJ1-6. TRBV1 represents a pseudogene. The CDR3 has 13 residues. The CDR3 spells CTSSQEKEGPLHF. The DNA for the CDR3 is TGCACCAGCAGCCAAGAGAAGGAGGGGCCCCTCCACTTT.

The V gene is TRBV5-4, the J gene TRBJ1-3; D is perhaps TRBD1 (5 bases). The germline V and J ends were trimmed by 0 bases and 7 bases, with 8 bases remaining between them. This CDR3 comprises 13 residues. CDR1 and CDR2 from the germline V gene are SGHNT and YYREEE (reference sequence). The CDR3 DNA sequence: TGTGCCAGCAGCTTGGATCGGGGGAACACCATATATTTT. As protein: CASSLDRGNTIYF.

The chain uses TRBV5-1 and TRBJ1-6, with a possible D match to TRBD1 (6 bases). Between the trimmed V and J ends, which lost 4 bases and 6 bases, there was a span of 11 bases. CDR3 length: 14 amino acids. Germline CDR1 SGHRS, CDR2 YFSETQ. The DNA of the CDR3 is TGCGCCAGCAGCATTGGACAGCTTAATTCACCCCTCCACTTT. It encodes CASSIGQLNSPLHF.

This chain's CDR3 is CASSRPQGGFGEEQFF. CDR3 DNA sequence: TGTGCCAGCAGCCGACCTCAGGGGGGTTTTGGGGAAGAGCAGTTCTTC. The chain carries TRBV3-1 (or the pseudogene TRBV3-2) and TRBJ2-1; tentatively, D is TRBD1 (7 bases). Germline loops: CDR1 LGHDT, CDR2 YNNKEL (reference sequence). Trimming removed 4 bases from V and 10 bases from J, with 23 bases in between. There are 16 residues in the CDR3.

The chain is built from TRBV11-2 and TRBJ1-2, with 8 bases fitting TRBD1. V shed 5 bases, J shed 1 base, and the junction held 6 bases outside the gene matches. CDR1 is SGHAT and CDR2 is FQNNGV in the germline V gene. The CDR3 is made up of 15 amino acids. The CDR3 DNA reads TGTGCCAGCAGCCGAGGACAGGGAGGTAACTATGGCTACACCTTC. It specifies CASSRGQGGNYGYTF.

V is TRBV6-5 and J is TRBJ2-4; the match to TRBD2 covers 8 bases. The CDR3 has 13 amino acids. After removal of 6 bases from V and 5 bases from J, the junction contained 3 bases not matched to a gene. Germline lookup yields CDR1 MNHEY and CDR2 SVGAGI. The CDR3 DNA sequence: TGTGCCAGCAGAACTAGCGGCCAAAACATTCAGTACTTC. It encodes CASRTSGQNIQYF.

The rearrangement uses TRBV19 and TRBJ1-5; a possible D gene is TRBD1 (5 bases). CDR3 size: 14 residues. The V and J ends lost 6 bases and 1 base respectively, with 10 bases between them. Germline V gene data show CDR1 as LNHDA and CDR2 as SQIVND (reference sequence). In DNA, the CDR3 is TGTGCCAGTAGCTTGGACACGAGCAATCAGCCCCAGCATTTT. This sequence encodes CASSLDTSNQPQHF.

This chain uses TRBV7-2 with TRBJ1-5, with D unresolved. Trimming took off 5 bases at V and 2 bases at J, with 10 bases between the two ends. Looked up from germline, CDR1 is SGHTA and CDR2 is FQGNSA. The CDR3 loop spans 14 amino acids. CDR3 DNA: TGTGCCAGCAGCCGGGTGTGGGGCAATCAGCCCCAGCATTTT. This codes for CASSRVWGNQPQHF.

This chain connects TRBV18 to TRBJ2-2, with 12 bases aligning to TRBD1. The CDR3 totals 16 residues. Losses at the gene ends were 6 bases for V and 5 bases for J; bases not matched to a gene: 7. Germline loops: CDR1 KGHSH, CDR2 LQKENI. The CDR3 loop reads CASSPGQGARTGELFF. The CDR3 nucleotides are TGTGCCAGCTCGCCGGGACAGGGGGCGAGGACCGGGGAGCTGTTTTTT.

CDR3: CASSFPGTANEKLFF. Here the CDR3 DNA reads TGTGCCAGCAGTTTCCCCGGGACAGCAAATGAAAAACTGTTTTTT. The chain joins TRBV28 to TRBJ1-4; 7 bases map to TRBD1. The CDR3 consists of 15 residues. After removal of 3 bases from V and 5 bases from J, the junction contained 6 bases not matched to a gene. Germline V CDR1 and CDR2: MDHEN, SYDVKM.

The V call is TRBV5-4, the J call TRBJ2-3; 7 nucleotides match TRBD2. The length of the CDR3 is 17 residues. Germline trimming cut 0 bases from V and 2 bases from J; bases unmatched to any gene: 9. The germline gives CDR1 SGHNT, CDR2 YYREEE (reference sequence). The CDR3 coding sequence is TGTGCCAGCAGCTTGGGGGAGGGCCGAGGTCTCACAGATACGCAGTATTTT. This codes for CASSLGEGRGLTDTQYF.

This rearrangement joins TRBV20-1 to TRBJ2-5; D not resolved. CDR1 is DFQATT, CDR2 SNEGSKA, per germline (reference sequence). V lost 6 bases and J lost 5, with 7 bases in between. The CDR3 extends over 10 amino acids. CDR3 DNA sequence: TGCAGTGCCGCCGGGGAGACCCAGTACTTC. This codes for CSAAGETQYF.

The J gene is TRBJ2-5, the V gene TRBV9; 11 bases line up with TRBD1. Trimming at V came to 0 bases and at J to 5 bases, leaving 6 bases not matched to a gene. Germline loops: CDR1 SGDLS, CDR2 YYNGEE. CDR3 size: 16 residues. The chain's CDR3 is CASSVGDRGRRETQYF. In DNA form, the CDR3 reads TGTGCCAGCAGCGTAGGGGACAGGGGGAGGAGGGAGACCCAGTACTTC.

The chain employs TRBV3-1 (or the pseudogene TRBV3-2) and TRBJ2-3; TRBD2 might be the D (6 bases). This CDR3 comprises 12 residues. The V and J ends lost 7 bases and 4 bases respectively, with 9 bases between them. Germline assignment: CDR1 LGHDT and CDR2 YNNKEL (reference sequence). In nucleotides, the CDR3 is TGTGCCAGCACCGGAGGGTCAGATACGCAGTATTTT. This gives the protein CASTGGSDTQYF.

This sequence joins TRBV5-1 and TRBJ2-1; TRBD2 aligns across 13 bases. V lost 4 bases to trimming and J lost 8 bases; unmatched junction nucleotides: 6. The CDR3 covers 15 residues. From germline, CDR1 is SGHRS and CDR2 YFSETQ. This CDR3 reads CASSIGLAGVHEQFF. CDR3 sequence (DNA): TGCGCCAGCAGCATAGGACTAGCGGGAGTCCATGAGCAGTTCTTC.

The CDR3 nucleotides read TGTGCCAGTAGCTCGTTGTCGGTTAATGAGCAGTTCTTC. Its protein is CASSSLSVNEQFF. The chain links TRBV19 to TRBJ2-1; D is unclear. The V end lost 6 bases, the J end lost 7 bases, and 13 bases lay between the germline ends. CDR1 and CDR2 (germline): LNHDA, SQIVND (reference sequence). The CDR3 sequence is 13 residues long. Drawing the rest from reference TRBV19 and TRBJ2-1, the complete variable domain is DGGITQSPKYLFRKEGQNVTLSCEQNLNHDAMYWYRQDPGQGLRLIYYSQIVNDFQKGDIAEGYSVSREKKESFPLTVTSAQKNPTAFYLCASSSLSVNEQFFGPGTRLTVL.